This is a list of T cell receptor beta chains from one sample in a study of PD-1 blockade in classical Hodgkin lymphoma. The data were produced by immunoSEQ multiplex PCR, yet TCRdb's version contains in-frame clones alone and is incomplete. Altogether under 80,000 clones are present, about 64% being singletons, with the ten largest covering roughly 9%. The specimen was peripheral blood mononuclear cells (PBMCs), collected before the second cycle of nivolumab. The receptors originated from a human donor with classical Hodgkin lymphoma. CDR3s include the opening cysteine and the closing phenylalanine or tryptophan. The D gene is left open where the match is weak. Some rows mark clone size as missing; the rest say once, few, many or name a class of expanded clone.

cdr3_nt | cdr3_aa | v_call | d_call | clone_size | j_call
TGCGCCAGTCGAGCAGTTGGGGACGAGCAGTACTTC | CASRAVGDEQYF | TRBV5-1 | NA | NA | TRBJ2-7
TGCGCCAGCAGAACAGCGGAAGGGACCGAGCAGTACTTC | CASRTAEGTEQYF | TRBV5-1 | NA | once | TRBJ2-7
TGTGCCAGCAGCGCCGGGACTAGTGATATCGGGGAGCTGTTTTTT | CASSAGTSDIGELFF | TRBV9 | TRBD2 | many | TRBJ2-2
TGTGCCATCAGTGAAACAGGTATTGGCTACACCTTC | CAISETGIGYTF | TRBV10-3 | NA | NA | TRBJ1-2
TGCAGCGTTGCCGACGGTAGCAATCAGCCCCAGCATTTT | CSVADGSNQPQHF | TRBV29-1 | NA | once | TRBJ1-5
TGTGCCAGTAGTATATTTTCCCGGCAGGAGCCCCAGCATTTT | CASSIFSRQEPQHF | TRBV19 | NA | NA | TRBJ1-5
TGTGCCATCAGCAAGTCAGGGGGGACTAGCTCAAATGAGCAGTTCTTC | CAISKSGGTSSNEQFF | TRBV10-3 | TRBD2 | NA | TRBJ2-1
TGTGCAAGTCGCTTAGAGATCCCAGGACACCCCTACAATGAGCAGTTCTTC | CASRLEIPGHPYNEQFF | TRBV12-2 | NA | NA | TRBJ2-1
TGTGCCACCAGCAGAGGACATGGCTACACCTTC | CATSRGHGYTF | TRBV15 | NA | few | TRBJ1-2
TGTGCCAGCAGTCTGGACTTGAGCTCCTACAATGAGCAGTTCTTC | CASSLDLSSYNEQFF | TRBV25-1 | NA | NA | TRBJ2-1
TGTGCCAGCAGCAGGACAGGGCTCTACGAGCAGTACTTC | CASSRTGLYEQYF | TRBV21-1 | NA | NA | TRBJ2-7
TGCGCCAGCAGTGAGGGCAGCTACTATGGCTACACCTTC | CASSEGSYYGYTF | TRBV10-2 | NA | NA | TRBJ1-2
TGTGCCAGCGGCCCAGACGGGACAGGGTTCTACGAGCAGTACTTC | CASGPDGTGFYEQYF | TRBV6-1 | TRBD1 | NA | TRBJ2-7
TGTGCCAGCAGCTTAAGGACTAGCGGCACCGGGGAGCTGTTTTTT | CASSLRTSGTGELFF | TRBV7-6 | TRBD2 | NA | TRBJ2-2
TGTGCCAGCAGAGTGAGCGGAGCCAACGGGGATACGCAGTATTTT | CASRVSGANGDTQYF | TRBV2 | NA | NA | TRBJ2-3
TGTGCCAGCAGCCCAACTTGGGGGACGGGTGGCGGGGAGCTGTTTTTT | CASSPTWGTGGGELFF | TRBV7-3 | NA | many | TRBJ2-2
TGTGCCAGCAGCCCAAGGGACAGGGGATACACTGAAGCTTTCTTT | CASSPRDRGYTEAFF | TRBV5-4 | TRBD1 | few | TRBJ1-1
TGTGCCAGCAGCCCCCAGGGCGGGCTTGACACCTTC | CASSPQGGLDTF | TRBV11-3 | NA | NA | TRBJ1-2
TGTGCCAGCAGCTTGGCTAGCGGTGTATACAATGAGCAGTTCTTC | CASSLASGVYNEQFF | TRBV11-2 | TRBD2 | NA | TRBJ2-1
TGTGCCAGCAGCTTAAGGACTTGGGATGAGCAGTTCTTC | CASSLRTWDEQFF | TRBV7-4 | NA | NA | TRBJ2-1
TGTGCCAGCAGCTTACAGACTAGTGGGCAAGAGACCCAGTACTTC | CASSLQTSGQETQYF | TRBV7-2 | NA | few | TRBJ2-5
TGTGCCAGCAGCTTAGAGGGAGTCGGCTACACCTTC | CASSLEGVGYTF | TRBV11-2 | NA | NA | TRBJ1-2
TGTGCCAGCAGCTTCATAGGGACAGGGAGGTCAGATACGCAGTATTTT | CASSFIGTGRSDTQYF | TRBV11-2 | TRBD1 | NA | TRBJ2-3
TGTGCTAGTGTTCTAGAGGACATTCTTCTTACCGGGGAGCTGTTTTTT | CASVLEDILLTGELFF | TRBV12-5 | NA | NA | TRBJ2-2
TGTGCCAGCACTCGTTACACCGGGGAGCTGTTTTTT | CASTRYTGELFF | TRBV7-8 | NA | NA | TRBJ2-2
TGTGCCATCAGTGAGTCGGCAGGGCAGACCTACGAGCAGTACTTC | CAISESAGQTYEQYF | TRBV10-3 | NA | NA | TRBJ2-7
TGTGCCAGCAGCCAGAGACAGGGGAACCCCTACAATGAGCAGTTCTTC | CASSQRQGNPYNEQFF | TRBV7-9 | TRBD1 | NA | TRBJ2-1
TGTGCCAGTAGTACAACTAGCGGGAGGGCCCAGGGTGAGCAGTTCTTC | CASSTTSGRAQGEQFF | TRBV19 | TRBD2 | NA | TRBJ2-1
TGTGCCAGCTCCGGGACTAGAAGAGAGGAGCAGTTCTTC | CASSGTRREEQFF | TRBV11-3 | TRBD2 | once | TRBJ2-1
TGTGCCAGCAGTTTTCAAGGGGTCCCCATGGATGAGCAGTTCTTC | CASSFQGVPMDEQFF | TRBV27 | NA | NA | TRBJ2-1
TGCGCCAGCAGCTTATCCAGGGGCTCCACCGGGGAGCTGTTTTTT | CASSLSRGSTGELFF | TRBV5-1 | NA | NA | TRBJ2-2
TGTGCCAGCACTTCTAGCGAAGAGCAGTTCTTC | CASTSSEEQFF | TRBV4-2 | NA | once | TRBJ2-1
TGTGCTAGTGGTTTGGACACCTACAATGAGCAGTTCTTC | CASGLDTYNEQFF | TRBV12-5 | NA | NA | TRBJ2-1
TGTGCTAGTGGTTTCGTCTGGGGAGGCTACACCTTC | CASGFVWGGYTF | TRBV12-5 | NA | NA | TRBJ1-2